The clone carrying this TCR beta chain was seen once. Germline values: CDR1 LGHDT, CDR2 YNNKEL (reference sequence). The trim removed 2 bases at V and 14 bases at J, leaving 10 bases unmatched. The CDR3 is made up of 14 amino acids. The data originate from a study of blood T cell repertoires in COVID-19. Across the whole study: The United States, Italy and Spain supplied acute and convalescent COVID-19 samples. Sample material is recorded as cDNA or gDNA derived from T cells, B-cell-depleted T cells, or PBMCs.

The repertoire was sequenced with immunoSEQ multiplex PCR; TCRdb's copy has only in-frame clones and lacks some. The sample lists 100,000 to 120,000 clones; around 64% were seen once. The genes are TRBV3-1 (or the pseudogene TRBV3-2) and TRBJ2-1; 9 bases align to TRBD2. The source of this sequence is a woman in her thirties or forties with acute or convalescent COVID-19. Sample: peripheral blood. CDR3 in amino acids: CASSQLGAGGQEFF. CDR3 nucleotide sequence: TGTGCCAGCAGCCAACTGGGAGCGGGGGGACAAGAGTTCTTC.